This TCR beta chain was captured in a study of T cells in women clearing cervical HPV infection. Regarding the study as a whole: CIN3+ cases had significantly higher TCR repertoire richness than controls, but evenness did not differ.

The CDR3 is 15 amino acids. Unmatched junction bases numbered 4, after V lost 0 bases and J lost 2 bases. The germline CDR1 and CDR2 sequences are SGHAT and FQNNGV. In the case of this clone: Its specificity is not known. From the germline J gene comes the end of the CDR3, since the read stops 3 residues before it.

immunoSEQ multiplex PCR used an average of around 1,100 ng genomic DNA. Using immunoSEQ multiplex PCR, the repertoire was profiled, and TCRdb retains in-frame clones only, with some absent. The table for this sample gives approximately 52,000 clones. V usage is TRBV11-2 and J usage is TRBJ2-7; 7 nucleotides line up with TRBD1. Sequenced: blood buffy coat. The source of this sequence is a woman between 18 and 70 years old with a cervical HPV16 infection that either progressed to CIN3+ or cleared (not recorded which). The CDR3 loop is CASSLDRTGTYEQYF. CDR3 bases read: TGTGCCAGCAGCTTAGACAGGACAGGTACCTACGAG.